Each of the 17 T cell receptor beta chains below was sequenced from the same sample in a study of cytomegalovirus exposure and HLA in healthy donors. The PCR used 60 Vbeta and 13 Jbeta primers. TCRdb's table, derived via immunoSEQ multiplex PCR, lists solely in-frame clones and lacks some. The table shows around 190,000 clones, with just over 75% occurring only once. Sequencing was done on a sample of PBMCs. The source is a man aged 30 to 39 in good health and CMV-seronegative.

The sample holds one count of this clone. This chain joins TRBV25-1 and TRBJ2-7; 9 bases agree with TRBD1. Germline V CDR1 and CDR2: MGHDK, SYGVNS. J lost 0 bases, V lost 4 bases, and 4 bases had no gene match. The CDR3 is made up of 15 amino acids. The CDR3 bases are TGTGCCAGCAGTGGGACAGGGGTACTCTCCTACGAGCAGTACTTC. Amino acid sequence: CASSGTGVLSYEQYF.

CDR3 loop: CASSEGLRPSGANVLTF. The CDR3, as DNA: TGTGCCAGCAGTGAGGGCCTACGACCCTCTGGGGCCAACGTCCTGACTTTC. The chain links TRBV2 to TRBJ2-6; D remains ambiguous. The V gene lost 3 bases and the J gene lost 0 bases, with 12 bases spanning the gap. This CDR3 region has 17 residues. Germline assignment: CDR1 SNHLY and CDR2 FYNNEI.

The chain joins TRBV7-9 to TRBJ2-7; 7 bases are a match to TRBD2. The ends lost 5 bases at V and 6 bases at J; junction bases unmatched: 10. The CDR3 covers 14 residues. CDR1 is SEHNR and CDR2 is FQNEAQ in the germline V gene (reference sequence). This chain's CDR3 is CASSPGLREGEQYF. Here the CDR3 DNA reads TGTGCCAGCAGCCCGGGTTTGAGGGAGGGCGAGCAGTACTTC. Full variable domain (outside the CDR3, taken from reference TRBV7-9 and TRBJ2-7): DTGVSQNPRHKITKRGQNVTFRCDPISEHNRLYWYRQTLGQGPEFLTYFQNEAQLEKSRLLSDRFSAERPKGSFSTLEIQRTEQGDSAMYLCASSPGLREGEQYFGPGTRLTVT.

The chain couples TRBV2 to TRBJ2-5; 14 nucleotides line up with TRBD2. Per the germline V gene, CDR1 is SNHLY and CDR2 is FYNNEI. This CDR3 is 15 amino acids long. V lost 7 bases to trimming and J lost 3 bases; unmatched junction nucleotides: 4. CDR3 loop: CASTPGLAGEETQYF. Written as DNA, the CDR3 is TGTGCCAGCACACCGGGACTAGCGGGAGAAGAGACCCAGTACTTC. Combining the CDR3 with reference TRBV2 and TRBJ2-5 gives the whole variable domain EPEVTQTPSHQVTQMGQEVILRCVPISNHLYFYWYRQILGQKVEFLVSFYNNEISEKSEIFDDQFSVERPDGSNFTLKIRSTKLEDSAMYFCASTPGLAGEETQYFGPGTRLLVL.

The V and J genes are TRBV29-1 and TRBJ2-7; D is perhaps TRBD2 (5 bases). The CDR3 length is 12 residues. Germline assignment: CDR1 SQVTM and CDR2 ANQGSEA. V shed 5 bases and J shed 3 bases, with 11 bases lying between them. CDR3 sequence (DNA): TGCAGCGTTAAGGCTGAGGGCTACGAGCAGTACTTC. It translates to CSVKAEGYEQYF.

This sequence joins TRBV28 and TRBJ1-5; TRBD1 matches at 8 bases. Germline CDR1 and CDR2: MDHEN and SYDVKM. The CDR3 consists of 15 residues. V was pared by 4 bases and J by 0 bases, with 2 bases of the junction left unmatched. The CDR3 loop reads CASSSRGHSNQPQHF. CDR3 DNA: TGTGCCAGCAGTTCCAGGGGGCATAGCAATCAGCCCCAGCATTTT. Together with reference TRBV28 and TRBJ1-5, the CDR3 gives the full variable domain: DVKVTQSSRYLVKRTGEKVFLECVQDMDHENMFWYRQDPGLGLRLIYFSYDVKMKEKGDIPEGYSVSREKKERFSLILESASTNQTSMYLCASSSRGHSNQPQHFGDGTRLSIL.

This clone was found once. The gene calls are TRBV15 and TRBJ2-3, with 7 bases fitting TRBD2. J lost 2 bases, V lost 6 bases, and 11 bases had no gene match. Germline V gene lookup returns CDR1 LNHNV and CDR2 YYDKDF (reference sequence). This CDR3 contains 16 residues. As DNA, the CDR3 is TGTGCCACCAGTCCCCGGGGCGGGAGCCCCACAGATACGCAGTATTTT. Residues: CATSPRGGSPTDTQYF.

In this sample, this clone turned up once. J is TRBJ2-7 and V is TRBV2; D is unclear. The CDR3 consists of 13 residues. Looked up from germline, CDR1 is SNHLY and CDR2 is FYNNEI. Trimming took off 1 base at V and 5 bases at J, with 9 bases between the two ends. The CDR3, as DNA: TGTGCCAGCAGTGAAGTGTTAGCCCACGAGCAGTACTTC. Its protein product is CASSEVLAHEQYF.

The chain combines TRBV6-4 with TRBJ2-1; 10 bases are shared with TRBD2. The CDR3 runs to 15 residues. Germline loops: CDR1 MRHNA, CDR2 SNTAGT. J lost 5 bases, V lost 2 bases, and 3 bases had no gene match. CDR3 in DNA: TGTGCCAGCAGTGACGGGACTAGCGATCACAATGAGCAGTTCTTC. It codes for CASSDGTSDHNEQFF.

This chain uses TRBV4-1 with TRBJ2-5; 7 nucleotides align to TRBD1. The junction had 3 bases not matched to a gene; V was cut back by 1 base and J by 4 bases. Per the germline V gene, CDR1 is MGHRA and CDR2 is YSYEKL. This CDR3 comprises 14 residues. As DNA, the CDR3 is TGCGCCAGCAGCCAAGGACAGGGTGGAGAGACCCAGTACTTC. It codes for CASSQGQGGETQYF.

The genes are TRBV7-9 and TRBJ1-2, with D unresolved. This CDR3 is 13 amino acids long. Per the germline V gene, CDR1 is SEHNR and CDR2 is FQNEAQ (reference sequence). Trimming cost V 1 base and J 8 bases, with 11 bases left between them. The CDR3, as DNA: TGTGCCAGCAGCTTAGTGGAGGGTGAAGGCTACACCTTC. This sequence encodes CASSLVEGEGYTF.

The rearrangement links TRBV6-6 to TRBJ2-1; 7 positions match TRBD2. The CDR3 consists of 15 residues. The ends lost 5 bases at V and 2 bases at J; junction bases unmatched: 6. Germline-derived CDR1 and CDR2 are MNHNY and SVGAGI (reference sequence). CDR3 residues: CASSLSGTTYNEQFF. CDR3 nucleotides: TGTGCCAGCAGTCTATCCGGGACTACCTACAATGAGCAGTTCTTC.

The gene calls are TRBV6-5 and TRBJ2-7, with D hard to call. CDR1 MNHEY and CDR2 SVGAGI come from the germline V gene. This CDR3 contains 13 residues. The germline V and J ends were trimmed by 6 bases and 3 bases, with 12 bases remaining between them. CDR3 in amino acids: CASSRTYSYEQYF. The CDR3 DNA is TGTGCCAGCAGCCGCACTTACAGCTACGAGCAGTACTTC.

This sequence joins TRBV6-5 and TRBJ2-5, with D perhaps matching TRBD1 (5 bases). The CDR3 spans 13 residues. The germline CDR1 and CDR2 sequences are MNHEY and SVGAGI. Trimming cost V 8 bases and J 4 bases, with 14 bases left between them. The CDR3 reads CASFGAVGETQYF. The CDR3 region has the DNA TGTGCCAGCTTTGGGGCAGTTGGAGAGACCCAGTACTTC.

This clone was seen a single time. This specimen includes other DNA sequences encoding the same CDR3. The chain combines TRBV13 with TRBJ1-1; tentatively, D is TRBD1 (6 bases). Germline V gives CDR1 PRHDT, CDR2 FYEKMQ (reference sequence). V was trimmed by 5 bases and J by 0 bases, leaving 16 bases between them. This CDR3 region has 16 residues. DNA of the CDR3: TGTGCCAGCAGCCACTTCGGGGGGCCGCTGAACACTGAAGCTTTCTTT. Its protein is CASSHFGGPLNTEAFF. The variable domain in full, completed from reference TRBV13 and TRBJ1-1, reads AAGVIQSPRHLIKEKRETATLKCYPIPRHDTVYWYQQGPGQDPQFLISFYEKMQSDKGSIPDRFSAQQFSDYHSELNMSSLELGDSALYFCASSHFGGPLNTEAFFGQGTRLTVV.

This sequence joins TRBV10-3 and TRBJ1-5; possibly TRBD1 for D (5 bases). V lost 0 bases, J lost 6 bases, and 9 bases lay in between. The CDR3 consists of 14 residues. Germline loops: CDR1 ENHRY, CDR2 SYGVKD. CDR3 in amino acids: CAISESLGGQPQHF. The CDR3 DNA is TGTGCCATCAGTGAGTCGTTGGGGGGTCAGCCCCAGCATTTT.

V gene TRBV27 combines with J gene TRBJ2-2, with a tentative D call TRBD2 (7 bases). This CDR3 region has 15 residues. The V end was cut by 2 bases, the J end by 9 bases, with 16 bases between. Germline V lookup: CDR1 MNHEY, CDR2 SMNVEV (reference sequence). CDR3 sequence (DNA): TGTGCCAGCAGTTTACAGGGAGGGGGGATACGGGAGCTGTTTTTT. It yields the protein CASSLQGGGIRELFF.